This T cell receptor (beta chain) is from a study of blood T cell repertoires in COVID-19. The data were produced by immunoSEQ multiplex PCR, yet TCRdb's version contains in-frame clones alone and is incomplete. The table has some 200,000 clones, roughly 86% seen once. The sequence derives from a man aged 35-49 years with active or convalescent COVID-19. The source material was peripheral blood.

The CDR3 DNA sequence: TGTGCCAGCAGCGTCTCAGGGGAGACTGAAGCTTTCTTT. The encoded protein is CASSVSGETEAFF. The V call is TRBV6-4, the J call TRBJ1-1, with a tentative D call TRBD1 (6 bases). CDR1 is MRHNA, CDR2 SNTAGT, per germline. CDR3 length: 13 amino acids. Between the trimmed V and J ends, which lost 6 bases and 5 bases, there was a span of 13 bases.